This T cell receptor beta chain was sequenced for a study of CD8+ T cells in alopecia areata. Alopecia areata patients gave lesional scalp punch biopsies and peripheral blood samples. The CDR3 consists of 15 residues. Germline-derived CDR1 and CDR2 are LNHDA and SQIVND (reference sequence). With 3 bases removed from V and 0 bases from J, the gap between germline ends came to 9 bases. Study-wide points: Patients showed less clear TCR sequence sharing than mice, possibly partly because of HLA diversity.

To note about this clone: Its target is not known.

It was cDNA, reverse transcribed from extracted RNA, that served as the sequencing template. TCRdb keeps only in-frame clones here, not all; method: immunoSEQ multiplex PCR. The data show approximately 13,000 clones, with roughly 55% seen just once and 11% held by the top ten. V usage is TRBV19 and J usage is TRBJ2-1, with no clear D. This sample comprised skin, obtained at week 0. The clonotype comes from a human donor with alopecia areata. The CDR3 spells CASSMLTTSYNEQFF. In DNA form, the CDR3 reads TGTGCCAGTAGTATGTTGACAACCTCCTACAATGAGCAGTTCTTC.